This TCR beta chain was captured in a study of CD8+CD57+ T cells in acquired aplastic anemia. Study as a whole: The DNA of sorted CD4+ and CD8+ cells averaged around 3 ug.

From germline, CDR1 is SGHRS and CDR2 YFSETQ. The V and J ends lost 5 bases and 2 bases respectively, with 10 bases between them. This CDR3 region has 13 residues. Sequenced patients had shown CD8+CD57+ cell expansion by flow cytometry. The cohort consisted entirely of patients having severe acquired aplastic anemia. Whole-study findings and limits: The study identified 25 to 30 CD8+ CDR3 sequences shared by patients and controls.

This clonotype appeared many times. Its specificity is unknown. CDR3 and TCR beta VDJ profiling relied on genomic DNA as the template. Each CDR3 protein gets one entry after TCRdb re-called the reads with MiXCR. The data show about half a million distinct CDR3 sequences, more than 25% seen once. The chain has TRBV5-1 and TRBJ1-2; D may be TRBD1 (5 bases). What was sequenced was sorted CD4+, CD8+, or CD8+CD57+ T cells (not recorded which) from PBMCs. The TCR was taken from a human donor with aplastic anemia. This CDR3 is CASRQGANYGYTF. The DNA for the CDR3 is TGCGCCAGCAGACAAGGGGCGAACTATGGCTACACCTTC.